These 22 T cell receptor beta chains originate from one sample sequenced in a study of control samples from healthy donors and cancer patients. TCRdb's copy holds only in-frame clones and misses some; the assay was immunoSEQ multiplex PCR. The table includes about 170,000 clones, just under 95% detected once. Specimen: blood. The receptors were gathered from a woman aged 55-70 years in good health.

This sequence joins TRBV11-3 and TRBJ2-7, with D unclear. This CDR3 has 12 amino acids. Germline assignment: CDR1 SGHNT and CDR2 YENEEA. V lost 0 bases to trimming and J lost 6 bases, with 6 bases between them. CDR3 bases: TGTGCCAGCAGCTTAGATGGGGTCGAGCAGTACTTC. This encodes CASSLDGVEQYF.

The chain employs TRBV5-6 and TRBJ1-1, with D possibly matching TRBD1 (6 bases). From germline, CDR1 is SGHDT and CDR2 YYEEEE. The CDR3 is 14 amino acids. V was trimmed by 2 bases and J by 6 bases, leaving 14 bases between them. The CDR3 coding sequence is TGTGCCAGCAGCTTCAGAGGGGGGACCGCTGAAGCTTTCTTT. It is translated as CASSFRGGTAEAFF.

This chain joins TRBV7-2 and TRBJ2-1; TRBD2 aligns across 11 bases. Looked up from germline, CDR1 is SGHTA and CDR2 is FQGNSA. The CDR3 extends over 22 amino acids. Trimming removed 0 bases from V and 0 bases from J; junction bases left unmatched: 16. The CDR3 DNA reads as TGTGCCAGCAGCTTAGCCCGGTATAGCGGGGGGGCCGCGACCAGCTCCTACAATGAGCAGTTCTTC. Translation: CASSLARYSGGAATSSYNEQFF.

The rearrangement joins TRBV10-1 to TRBJ2-1, with unresolved D. V dropped 3 bases and J dropped 3 bases, with 3 bases sitting between them. The CDR3 runs to 12 residues. The germline V gene encodes CDR1 WNHNN and CDR2 SYGVQD (reference sequence). Here the CDR3 DNA reads TGCGCCAGCAGTGACAACTACAATGAGCAGTTCTTC. It codes for CASSDNYNEQFF.

CDR3 coding DNA: TGTGCCAGCAGCTTAGGGCGACAGTTGGGGGATCTGTTTTTT. Protein: CASSLGRQLGDLFF. The genes are TRBV7-2 and TRBJ1-4, with TRBD1 as a possible D gene (5 bases). V dropped 1 base and J dropped 14 bases, with 17 bases sitting between them. Germline CDR1 SGHTA, CDR2 FQGNSA. This CDR3 has 14 residues.

The chain joins TRBV30 to TRBJ1-2; D call uncertain. Germline V lookup: CDR1 GTSNPN, CDR2 SVGIG (reference sequence). The CDR3 sequence is 11 residues long. Deletions cut 1 base from V and 5 bases from J, with 5 bases between. The CDR3 region is CAWSGVYGYTF. The CDR3 DNA sequence: TGTGCCTGGAGTGGTGTATATGGCTACACCTTC.

This clone was observed once. This chain joins TRBV19 and TRBJ2-7, with TRBD1 matching 11 bases. There are 14 residues in the CDR3. Germline CDR1 reads LNHDA; CDR2 reads SQIVND (reference sequence). The trim removed 7 bases at V and 3 bases at J, leaving 5 bases unmatched. The CDR3 is CASNPGQGGYEQYF. CDR3 DNA: TGTGCCAGTAACCCGGGACAGGGGGGCTACGAGCAGTACTTC.

V is TRBV6-5 and J is TRBJ1-5; 7 bases match TRBD1. V was pared by 6 bases and J by 5 bases, with 10 bases of the junction left unmatched. Looked up from germline, CDR1 is MNHEY and CDR2 is SVGAGI. The CDR3 is 15 amino acids. CDR3 amino acids: CASSASTGRYQPQHF. CDR3 DNA sequence: TGTGCCAGCAGCGCATCGACAGGGAGGTATCAGCCCCAGCATTTT.

The V and J genes are TRBV19 and TRBJ1-1, with 7 bases identical to TRBD1. Trimming removed 4 bases from V and 1 base from J; junction bases left unmatched: 3. The CDR3 has 14 amino acids. Germline V gene lookup returns CDR1 LNHDA and CDR2 SQIVND (reference sequence). In nucleotides, the CDR3 is TGTGCCAGTAGTACCCGACAGGGGAACACTGAAGCTTTCTTT. It translates to CASSTRQGNTEAFF.

The genes are TRBV7-8 and TRBJ1-5; TRBD1 might be the D (5 bases). The CDR3 spans 15 residues. The germline CDR1 and CDR2 sequences are SGHVS and FQNEAQ. The V end was cut by 5 bases, the J end by 9 bases, with 20 bases between. CDR3 amino acids: CASSLGDASKRPQHF. The CDR3 nucleotides read TGTGCCAGCAGCCTAGGGGATGCCTCTAAACGGCCCCAGCATTTT.

The chain uses TRBV19 and TRBJ2-1, with 13 bases fitting TRBD2. J gave up 0 bases and V 6 bases, and 8 bases lay outside the gene matches. The CDR3 is 18 residues long. CDR1 LNHDA and CDR2 SQIVND come from the germline V gene (reference sequence). CDR3 loop: CASSQTSGGASSYNEQFF. CDR3 bases: TGTGCCAGTAGCCAAACTAGCGGGGGGGCCAGCTCCTACAATGAGCAGTTCTTC.

The V call is TRBV6-4, the J call TRBJ2-3, with D possibly TRBD1 on 6 matching bases. Germline CDR1 and CDR2: MRHNA and SNTAGT. Trimming shortened V by 2 bases and J by 6 bases, and 15 bases separated the two germline ends. This CDR3 region has 15 residues. The CDR3 DNA follows: TGTGCCAGCAGTGACCTGGGGGCCCCGATGGATACGCAGTATTTT. This codes for CASSDLGAPMDTQYF.

The chain joins TRBV12-3 or TRBV12-4 to TRBJ1-2; maybe TRBD1 (5 bases). V dropped 3 bases and J dropped 8 bases, with 7 bases sitting between them. CDR3 length: 11 amino acids. CDR3 nucleotide sequence: TGTGCCAGCAGTTTGAACAGGGGCTACACCTTC. Its translation: CASSLNRGYTF.

This chain links TRBV29-1 with TRBJ2-3; D call uncertain. V lost 6 bases and J lost 4, with 8 bases in between. This CDR3 has 11 amino acids. Looked up from germline, CDR1 is SQVTM and CDR2 is ANQGSEA. The CDR3 nucleotides read TGCAGCGTGACGCCCGCAGATACGCAGTATTTT. Translation: CSVTPADTQYF.

The V call is TRBV12-5, the J call TRBJ1-5; D is undetermined. CDR1 is LGHNT and CDR2 is FRNRAP in the germline V gene. V lost 3 bases and J lost 6, with 3 bases in between. The CDR3 loop spans 11 amino acids. The CDR3 DNA reads as TGTGCTAGTGGTTTCTTTCAGCCCCAGCATTTT. Protein sequence: CASGFFQPQHF.

The V call is TRBV5-6, the J call TRBJ1-1; D is unresolved. The V gene's germline CDR1 is SGHDT and CDR2 YYEEEE. The CDR3 runs to 16 residues. V was cut by 4 bases and J by 1 base, with 17 bases left in between. This chain's CDR3 is CASSPMGGSGNTEAFF. The DNA for the CDR3 is TGTGCCAGCAGCCCTATGGGTGGTTCGGGGAACACTGAAGCTTTCTTT. Filled out from reference TRBV5-6 and TRBJ1-1, the complete variable domain reads DAGVTQSPTHLIKTRGQQVTLRCSPKSGHDTVSWYQQALGQGPQFIFQYYEEEERQRGNFPDRFSGHQFPNYSSELNVNALLLGDSALYLCASSPMGGSGNTEAFFGQGTRLTVV.

The chain is built from TRBV27 and TRBJ1-2, with 7 bases identical to TRBD1. CDR1 is MNHEY and CDR2 is SMNVEV in the germline V gene (reference sequence). This CDR3 contains 18 residues. The V gene end was trimmed by 6 bases and the J gene end by 1 base; junction bases not matched to a gene: 17. The CDR3 region is CASSKRPGQTAYNYGYTF. CDR3 bases: TGTGCCAGCAGCAAGCGACCGGGACAGACCGCCTATAACTATGGCTACACCTTC.

This chain uses TRBV7-2 with TRBJ2-2, with D possibly TRBD2 on 6 matching bases. In germline, CDR1 is SGHTA, CDR2 FQGNSA. The CDR3 consists of 14 residues. With 11 bases removed from V and 6 bases from J, the gap between germline ends came to 19 bases. CDR3 sequence (DNA): TGTGCCGGAGGGTTAGCATTGTTTCCCGGGGAGCTGTTTTTT. Its translation: CAGGLALFPGELFF.

In nucleotides, the CDR3 is TGTGCCTGGAGCCTCGCCGCGGGGAATCAGCCCCAGCATTTT. Its protein product is CAWSLAAGNQPQHF. V usage is TRBV30 and J usage is TRBJ1-5; no clear D. This CDR3 is 14 amino acids long. CDR1 and CDR2 from the germline V gene are GTSNPN and SVGIG (reference sequence). Trimming shortened V by 3 bases and J by 4 bases, and 13 bases separated the two germline ends.

This chain uses TRBV9 with TRBJ2-3, with D unclear. The CDR3 has 15 residues. Germline V lookup: CDR1 SGDLS, CDR2 YYNGEE. Trimming took off 2 bases at V and 2 bases at J, with 12 bases between the two ends. This CDR3 is CASSVVSQITDTQYF. DNA of the CDR3: TGTGCCAGCAGCGTGGTCAGTCAAATCACAGATACGCAGTATTTT. The full variable domain, rest sourced from reference TRBV9 and TRBJ2-3, is DSGVTQTPKHLITATGQRVTLRCSPRSGDLSVYWYQQSLDQGLQFLIQYYNGEERAKGNILERFSAQQFPDLHSELNLSSLELGDSALYFCASSVVSQITDTQYFGPGTRLTVL.

This rearrangement joins TRBV5-4 to TRBJ1-6; D is possibly TRBD1 (5 bases). V shed 1 base and J shed 8 bases, with 16 bases lying between them. CDR3 length equals 16 residues. Germline CDR1 and CDR2: SGHNT and YYREEE (reference sequence). The CDR3 region is CASSLTRALGDSPLHF. In DNA form, the CDR3 reads TGTGCCAGCAGCTTGACTAGGGCCCTGGGGGATTCACCCCTCCACTTT.

The rearrangement joins TRBV28 to TRBJ2-7, with D tentatively TRBD1 (6 bases). V lost 7 bases to trimming and J lost 3 bases, with 13 bases between them. Germline V gives CDR1 MDHEN, CDR2 SYDVKM. The CDR3 is 13 residues long. CDR3 residues: CASIAQGFYEQYF. Here the CDR3 DNA reads TGTGCCAGCATTGCACAGGGCTTCTACGAGCAGTACTTC.